This T cell receptor (beta chain) was captured in a study of PD-1 blockade in classical Hodgkin lymphoma. Study observations and caveats: Differences between repertoires have undefined causes, possibly disease activity or prior therapy. When set against healthy donors, newly diagnosed patients were reported to show lower baseline TCR diversity.

The V end lost 7 bases, the J end lost 8 bases, and 14 bases lay between the germline ends. CDR1 and CDR2 from the germline V gene are SEHNR and FQNEAQ (reference sequence). This CDR3 has 13 amino acids. To note about this clone: Its specificity is unknown.

Sequencing used immunoSEQ multiplex PCR; TCRdb keeps in-frame clones, though not all of them. The sample holds 20,000 to 25,000 clones; 90% are singletons and the top ten take 0.4% to 0.5%. Time point given: newly diagnosed, previously untreated cHL patient sample. Starting with thawed PBMCs, CD4+ T cells were purified by magnetic negative selection. It was PBMCs in newly diagnosed, untreated classical Hodgkin lymphoma that served as comparison. The sample was CD4+ T cells from blood. This sequence originates from a human donor with classical Hodgkin lymphoma. The V and J genes are TRBV7-9 and TRBJ1-4; D unresolved. CDR3 nucleotides: TGTGCCAGCACGTTGGCTCTGGGAGAAAAACTGTTTTTT. Encoded protein: CASTLALGEKLFF.